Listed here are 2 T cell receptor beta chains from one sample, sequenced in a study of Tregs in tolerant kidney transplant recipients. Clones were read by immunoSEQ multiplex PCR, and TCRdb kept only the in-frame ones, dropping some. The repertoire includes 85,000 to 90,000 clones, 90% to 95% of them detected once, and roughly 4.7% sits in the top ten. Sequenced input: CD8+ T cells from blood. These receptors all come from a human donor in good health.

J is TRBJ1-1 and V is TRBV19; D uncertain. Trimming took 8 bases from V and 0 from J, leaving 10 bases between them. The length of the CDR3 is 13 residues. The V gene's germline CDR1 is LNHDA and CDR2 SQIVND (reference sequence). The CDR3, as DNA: TGTGCCAGTGCTGGGAGGGTGAACACTGAAGCTTTCTTT. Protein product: CASAGRVNTEAFF.

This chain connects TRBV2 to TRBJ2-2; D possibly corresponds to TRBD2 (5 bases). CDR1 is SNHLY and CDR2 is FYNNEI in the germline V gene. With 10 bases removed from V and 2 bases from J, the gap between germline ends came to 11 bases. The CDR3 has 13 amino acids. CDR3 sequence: CAILEGNTGELFF. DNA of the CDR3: TGTGCCATACTAGAGGGTAACACCGGGGAGCTGTTTTTT.